The T cell receptor (beta chain) described here comes from a study of blood T cell repertoires in COVID-19. Study-wide background: Acute and convalescent COVID-19 samples came from the United States, Italy and Spain. The cDNA or gDNA used as material had been derived from T cells, B-cell-depleted T cells, or PBMCs.

Methods used by the authors: Reference gene primer amplification gave nucleated cell count estimates. This table comes from immunoSEQ multiplex PCR, and its TCRdb copy is limited to in-frame clones, with some not included. The V and J calls and clone size are taken from that table; D and trimming were inferred from the DNA. The sample has about 250,000 clones, 85% to 90% seen once. Residents of about two dozen US areas, aged about 18 to 95 years, made up the participants. Unmatched junction bases numbered 1, after V lost 2 bases and J lost 2 bases. The CDR3 spans 14 residues. Germline V CDR1 and CDR2: LGHNA, YSLEER.

This TCR was recovered from a man in his forties who had recovered from COVID-19. The chain employs TRBV4-3 and TRBJ2-7, with 9 bases that match TRBD1. Sample: PBMCs or T cells enriched from blood (not recorded which). The CDR3, as DNA: TGCGCCAGCAGCCAAACAGGGGGCACCTACGAGCAGTACTTC. It is translated as CASSQTGGTYEQYF.